Below, one T cell receptor beta chain is given with its context. This entry belongs to a study of blood T cells in healthy people across ages. Primed by a sample-barcoded 5' primer and a J-beta primer mix, a second PCR proceeded for about 6 to 11 cycles. TCRdb fed the 5' RACE reads into MiXCR, producing one record per CDR3 protein. The profile shows 650,000 to 1,000,000 distinct CDR3 sequences, about 46% of them singletons. This CDR3 is built from 13 residues. V dropped 1 base and J dropped 5 bases, with 12 bases sitting between them. In germline, CDR1 is SQVTM, CDR2 ANQGSEA. Sequenced sample: blood. The receptor's source is an elderly man in good health. The chain uses TRBV29-1 and TRBJ2-7; D call uncertain. In DNA, the CDR3 is TGCAGCGTTGAAGGACTTGCTTCCCACGAGCAGTACTTC. It codes for CSVEGLASHEQYF.